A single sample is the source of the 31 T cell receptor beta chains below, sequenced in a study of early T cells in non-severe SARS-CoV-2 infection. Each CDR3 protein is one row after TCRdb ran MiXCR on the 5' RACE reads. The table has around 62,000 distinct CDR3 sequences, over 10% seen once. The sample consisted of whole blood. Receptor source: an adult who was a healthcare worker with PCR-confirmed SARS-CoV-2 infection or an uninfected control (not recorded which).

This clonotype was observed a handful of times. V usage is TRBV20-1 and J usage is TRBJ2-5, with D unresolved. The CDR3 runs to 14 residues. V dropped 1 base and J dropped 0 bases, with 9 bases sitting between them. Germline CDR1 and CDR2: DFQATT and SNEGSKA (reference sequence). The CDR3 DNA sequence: TGCAGTGCTAGAGTAAAAGGACACCAAGAGACCCAGTACTTC. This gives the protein CSARVKGHQETQYF.

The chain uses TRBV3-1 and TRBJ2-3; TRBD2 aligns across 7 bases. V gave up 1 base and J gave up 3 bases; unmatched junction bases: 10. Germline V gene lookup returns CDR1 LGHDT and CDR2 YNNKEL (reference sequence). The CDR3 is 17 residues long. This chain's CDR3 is CASSQGLTSDWTDTQYF. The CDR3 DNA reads TGTGCCAGCAGCCAAGGGCTAACTAGCGATTGGACAGATACGCAGTATTTT.

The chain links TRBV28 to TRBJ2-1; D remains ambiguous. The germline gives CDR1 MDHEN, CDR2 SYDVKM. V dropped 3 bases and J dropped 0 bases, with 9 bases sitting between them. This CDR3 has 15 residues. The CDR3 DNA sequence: TGTGCCAGCAGTTTGAGTCCTCCCTCCTACAATGAGCAGTTCTTC. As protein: CASSLSPPSYNEQFF.

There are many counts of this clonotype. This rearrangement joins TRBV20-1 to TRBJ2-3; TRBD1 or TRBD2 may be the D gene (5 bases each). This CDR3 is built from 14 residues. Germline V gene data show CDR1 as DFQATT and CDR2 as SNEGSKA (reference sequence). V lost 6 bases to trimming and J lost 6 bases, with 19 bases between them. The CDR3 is CSASRDGWGDTQYF. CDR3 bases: TGCAGTGCCTCTAGGGACGGGTGGGGGGATACGCAGTATTTT.

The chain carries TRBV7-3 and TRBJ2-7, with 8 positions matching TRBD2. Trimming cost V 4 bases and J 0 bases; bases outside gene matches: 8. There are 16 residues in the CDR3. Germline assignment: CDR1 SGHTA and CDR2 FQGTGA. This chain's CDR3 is CASSSSGGALSYEQYF. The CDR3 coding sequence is TGTGCCAGCAGCTCCTCCGGGGGGGCCCTCTCCTACGAGCAGTACTTC.

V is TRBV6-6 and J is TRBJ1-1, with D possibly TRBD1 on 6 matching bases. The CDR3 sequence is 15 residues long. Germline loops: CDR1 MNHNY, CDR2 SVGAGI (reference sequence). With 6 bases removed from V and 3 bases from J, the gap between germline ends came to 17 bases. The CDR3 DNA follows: TGTGCCAGCAGGCCTACCGGGACAAAAGACACTGAAGCTTTCTTT. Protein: CASRPTGTKDTEAFF.

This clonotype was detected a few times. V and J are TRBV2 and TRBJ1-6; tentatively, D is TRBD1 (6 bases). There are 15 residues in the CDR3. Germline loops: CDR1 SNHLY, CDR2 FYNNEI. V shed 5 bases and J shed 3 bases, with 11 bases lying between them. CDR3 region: CASSLDRIYNSPLHF. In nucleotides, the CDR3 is TGTGCCAGCAGTCTCGACAGGATCTATAATTCACCCCTCCACTTT.

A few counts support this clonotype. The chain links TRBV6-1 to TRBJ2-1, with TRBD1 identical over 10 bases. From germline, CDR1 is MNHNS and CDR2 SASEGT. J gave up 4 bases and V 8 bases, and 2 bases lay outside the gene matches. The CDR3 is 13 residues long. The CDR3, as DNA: TGTGCCAGCGGGGGACAGGGGTACAATGAGCAGTTCTTC. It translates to CASGGQGYNEQFF.

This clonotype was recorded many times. The CDR3 coding sequence is TGTGCCAGCAGCTTGGCGGGGCGGGCACCACTTATGACAGATACGCAGTATTTT. Amino acid sequence: CASSLAGRAPLMTDTQYF. The V gene is TRBV5-5, the J gene TRBJ2-3; D may be TRBD1 or TRBD2 (5 bases each). The germline V gene has CDR1 SGHKS and CDR2 YYEKEE (reference sequence). The CDR3 covers 18 residues. Deletions cut 0 bases from V and 3 bases from J, with 20 bases between.

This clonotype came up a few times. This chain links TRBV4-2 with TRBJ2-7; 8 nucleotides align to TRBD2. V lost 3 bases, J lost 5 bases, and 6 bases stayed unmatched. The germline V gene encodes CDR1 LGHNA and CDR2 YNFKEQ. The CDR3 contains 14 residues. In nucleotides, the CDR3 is TGTGCCAGCAGCCAGGGACTAGAAAACGACGAGCAGTACTTC. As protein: CASSQGLENDEQYF.

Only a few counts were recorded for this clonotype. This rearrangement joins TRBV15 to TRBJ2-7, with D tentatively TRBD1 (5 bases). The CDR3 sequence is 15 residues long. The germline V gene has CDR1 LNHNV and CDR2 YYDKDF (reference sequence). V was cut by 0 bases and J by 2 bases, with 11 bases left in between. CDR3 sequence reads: CATSRDPKGTYEQYF. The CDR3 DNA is TGTGCCACCAGCAGAGATCCAAAGGGGACCTACGAGCAGTACTTC.

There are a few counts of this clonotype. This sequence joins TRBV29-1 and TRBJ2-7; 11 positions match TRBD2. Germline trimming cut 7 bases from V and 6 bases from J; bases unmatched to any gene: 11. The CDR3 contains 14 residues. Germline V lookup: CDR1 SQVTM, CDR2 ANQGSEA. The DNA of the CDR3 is TGCAGCGCACGTACTAGCGGGAGAGTAGGCGAGCAGTACTTC. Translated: CSARTSGRVGEQYF.

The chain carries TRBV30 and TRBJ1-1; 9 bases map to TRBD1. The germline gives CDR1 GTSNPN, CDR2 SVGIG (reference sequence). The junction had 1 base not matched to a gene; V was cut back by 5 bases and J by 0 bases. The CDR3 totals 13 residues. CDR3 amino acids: CAWGQGMNTEAFF. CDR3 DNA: TGTGCCTGGGGACAGGGGATGAACACTGAAGCTTTCTTT.

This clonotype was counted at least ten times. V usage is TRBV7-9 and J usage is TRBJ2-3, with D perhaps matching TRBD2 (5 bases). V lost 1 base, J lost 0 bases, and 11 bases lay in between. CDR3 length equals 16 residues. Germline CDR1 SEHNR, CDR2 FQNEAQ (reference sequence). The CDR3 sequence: CASSLDRGWSTDTQYF. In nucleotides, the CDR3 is TGTGCCAGCAGCTTAGATCGGGGTTGGAGCACAGATACGCAGTATTTT.

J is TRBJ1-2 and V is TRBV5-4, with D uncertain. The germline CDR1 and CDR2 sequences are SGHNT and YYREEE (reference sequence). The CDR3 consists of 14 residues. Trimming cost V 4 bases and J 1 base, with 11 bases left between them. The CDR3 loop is CASSLDGNNYGYTF. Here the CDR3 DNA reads TGTGCCAGCAGCCTGGACGGCAATAACTATGGCTACACCTTC.

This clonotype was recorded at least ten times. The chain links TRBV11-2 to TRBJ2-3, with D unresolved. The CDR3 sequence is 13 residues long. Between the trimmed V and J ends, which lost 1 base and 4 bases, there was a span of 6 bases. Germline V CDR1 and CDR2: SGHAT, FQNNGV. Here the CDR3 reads CASSLVAADTQYF. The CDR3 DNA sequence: TGTGCCAGCAGCTTAGTGGCAGCAGATACGCAGTATTTT. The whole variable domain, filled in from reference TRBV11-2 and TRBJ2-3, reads EAGVAQSPRYKIIEKRQSVAFWCNPISGHATLYWYQQILGQGPKLLIQFQNNGVVDDSQLPKDRFSAERLKGVDSTLKIQPAKLEDSAVYLCASSLVAADTQYFGPGTRLTVL.

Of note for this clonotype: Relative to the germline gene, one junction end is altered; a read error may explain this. In DNA, the CDR3 is TGTGCCAGCGAAGGACAAGTCTCCAACGAGCAGTACTTC. Translated: CASEGQVSNEQYF. The chain carries TRBV2 and TRBJ2-7, with D perhaps matching TRBD1 (5 bases). CDR1 is SNHLY, CDR2 FYNNEI, per germline. This CDR3 contains 13 residues.

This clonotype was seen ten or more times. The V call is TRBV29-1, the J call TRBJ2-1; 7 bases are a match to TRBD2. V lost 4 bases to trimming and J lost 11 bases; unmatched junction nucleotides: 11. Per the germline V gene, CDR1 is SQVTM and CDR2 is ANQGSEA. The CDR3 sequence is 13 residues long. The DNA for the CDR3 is TGCAGCGTTGGTCCAGCGGGAACCTCTCAGCAGTTCTTC. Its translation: CSVGPAGTSQQFF.

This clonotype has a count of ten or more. The CDR3 reads CASSPLTGINIEELFF. CDR3 nucleotides: TGTGCCAGCAGTCCACTGACAGGGATCAATATCGAGGAGCTGTTTTTT. The rearrangement uses TRBV6-6 and TRBJ2-2; 7 bases are a match to TRBD1. V trimming: 5 bases; J trimming: 10 bases; junction bases outside the gene matches: 16. The germline V gene has CDR1 MNHNY and CDR2 SVGAGI (reference sequence). The CDR3 spans 16 residues.

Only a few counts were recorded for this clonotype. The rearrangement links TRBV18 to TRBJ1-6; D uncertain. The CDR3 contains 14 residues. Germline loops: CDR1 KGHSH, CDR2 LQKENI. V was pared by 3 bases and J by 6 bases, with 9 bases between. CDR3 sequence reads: CASSPSGTNSPLHF. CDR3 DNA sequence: TGTGCCAGCTCACCTTCAGGAACTAATTCACCCCTCCACTTT.

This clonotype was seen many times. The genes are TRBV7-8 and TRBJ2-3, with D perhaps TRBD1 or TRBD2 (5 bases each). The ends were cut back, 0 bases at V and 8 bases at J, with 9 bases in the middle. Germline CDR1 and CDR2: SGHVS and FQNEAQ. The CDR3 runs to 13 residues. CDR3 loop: CASSLAGGSTQYF. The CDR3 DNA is TGTGCCAGCAGCTTAGCTGGGGGTTCTACGCAGTATTTT. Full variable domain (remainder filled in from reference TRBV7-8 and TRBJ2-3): GAGVSQSPRYKVAKRGQDVALRCDPISGHVSLFWYQQALGQGPEFLTYFQNEAQLDKSGLPSDRFFAERPEGSVSTLKIQRTQQEDSAVYLCASSLAGGSTQYFGPGTRLTVL.

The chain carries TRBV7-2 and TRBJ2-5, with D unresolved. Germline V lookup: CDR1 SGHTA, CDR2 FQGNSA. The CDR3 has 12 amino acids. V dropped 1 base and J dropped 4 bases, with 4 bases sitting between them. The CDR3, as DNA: TGTGCCAGCAGCTTAGGGCTAGAGACCCAGTACTTC. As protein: CASSLGLETQYF.

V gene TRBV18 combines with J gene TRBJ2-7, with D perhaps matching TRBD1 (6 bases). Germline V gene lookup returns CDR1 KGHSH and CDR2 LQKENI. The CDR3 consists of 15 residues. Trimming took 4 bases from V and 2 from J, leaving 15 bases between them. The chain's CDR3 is CASSLPDSYAYEQYF. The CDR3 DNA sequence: TGTGCCAGCTCACTACCGGACAGTTACGCCTACGAGCAGTACTTC.

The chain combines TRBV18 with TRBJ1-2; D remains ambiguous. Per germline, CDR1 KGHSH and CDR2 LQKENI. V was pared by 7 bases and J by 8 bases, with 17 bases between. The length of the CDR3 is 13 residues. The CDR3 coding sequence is TGTGCCAGCTACCCAGGAGACTCTAGCGGCTACACCTTC. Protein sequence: CASYPGDSSGYTF.

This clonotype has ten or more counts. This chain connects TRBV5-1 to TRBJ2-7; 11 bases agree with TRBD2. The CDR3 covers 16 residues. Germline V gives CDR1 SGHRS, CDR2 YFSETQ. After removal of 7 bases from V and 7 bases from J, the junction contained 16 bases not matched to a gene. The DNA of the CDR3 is TGCGCCAGCGCCAGGAGCCTGGGACTAGCGGCTGGGGAGCAGTACTTC. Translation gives CASARSLGLAAGEQYF.

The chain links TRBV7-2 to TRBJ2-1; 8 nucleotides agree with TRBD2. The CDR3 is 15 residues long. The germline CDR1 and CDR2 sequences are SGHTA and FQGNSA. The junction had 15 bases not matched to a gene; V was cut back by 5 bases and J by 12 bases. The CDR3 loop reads CASSLGLAGGYVQFF. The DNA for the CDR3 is TGTGCCAGCAGCCTCGGACTAGCTGGAGGATATGTGCAGTTCTTC.

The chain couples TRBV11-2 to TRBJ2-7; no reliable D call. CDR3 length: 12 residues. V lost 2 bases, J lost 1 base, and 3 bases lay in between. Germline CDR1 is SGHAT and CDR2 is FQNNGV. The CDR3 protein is CASSLLSYEQYF. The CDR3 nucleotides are TGTGCCAGCAGCTTATTATCCTACGAGCAGTACTTC.

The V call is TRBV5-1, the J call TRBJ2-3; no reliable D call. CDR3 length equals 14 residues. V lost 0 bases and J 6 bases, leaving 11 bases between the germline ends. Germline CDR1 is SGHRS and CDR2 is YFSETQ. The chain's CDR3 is CASSLGNRMDTQYF. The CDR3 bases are TGCGCCAGCAGCTTGGGCAACCGCATGGATACGCAGTATTTT.

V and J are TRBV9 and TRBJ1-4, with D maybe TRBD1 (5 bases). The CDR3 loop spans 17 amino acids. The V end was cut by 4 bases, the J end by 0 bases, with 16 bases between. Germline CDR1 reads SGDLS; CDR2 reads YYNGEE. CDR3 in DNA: TGTGCCAGCAGCCCCCGCGGGATGACAGCAACTAATGAAAAACTGTTTTTT. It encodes CASSPRGMTATNEKLFF.

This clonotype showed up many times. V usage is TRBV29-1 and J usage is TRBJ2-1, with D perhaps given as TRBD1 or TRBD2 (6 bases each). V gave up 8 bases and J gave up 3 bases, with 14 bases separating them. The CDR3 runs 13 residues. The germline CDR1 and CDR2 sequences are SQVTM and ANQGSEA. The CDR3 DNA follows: TGCAGCTCTCTGGGGGGCGGCTACAATGAGCAGTTCTTC. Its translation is CSSLGGGYNEQFF.

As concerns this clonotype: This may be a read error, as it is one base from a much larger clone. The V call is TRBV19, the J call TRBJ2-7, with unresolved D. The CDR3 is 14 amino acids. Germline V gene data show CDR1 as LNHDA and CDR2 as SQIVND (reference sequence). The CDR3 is CASSASADSHEQYF. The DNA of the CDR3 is TGTGCCAGTAGCGCATCGGCTGACTCCCACGAGCAGTACTTC.